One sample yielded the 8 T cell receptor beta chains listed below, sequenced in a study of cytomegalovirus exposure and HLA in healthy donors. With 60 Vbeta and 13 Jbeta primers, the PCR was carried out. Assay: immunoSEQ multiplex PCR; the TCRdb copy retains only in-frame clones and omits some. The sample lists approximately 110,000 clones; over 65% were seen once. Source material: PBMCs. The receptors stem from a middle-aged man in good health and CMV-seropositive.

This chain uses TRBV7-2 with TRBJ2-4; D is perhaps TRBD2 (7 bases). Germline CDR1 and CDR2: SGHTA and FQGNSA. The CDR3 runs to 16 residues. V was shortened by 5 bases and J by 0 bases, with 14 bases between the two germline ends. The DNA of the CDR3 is TGTGCCAGCAGCCGAAGGGGGGGCGGAGCCAAAAACATTCAGTACTTC. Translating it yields CASSRRGGGAKNIQYF.

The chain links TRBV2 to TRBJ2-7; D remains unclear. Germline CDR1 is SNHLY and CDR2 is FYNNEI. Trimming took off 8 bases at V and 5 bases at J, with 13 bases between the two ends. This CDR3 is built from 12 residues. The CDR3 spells CASSFLSDEQYF. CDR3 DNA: TGTGCCAGCTCGTTTTTATCCGACGAGCAGTACTTC.

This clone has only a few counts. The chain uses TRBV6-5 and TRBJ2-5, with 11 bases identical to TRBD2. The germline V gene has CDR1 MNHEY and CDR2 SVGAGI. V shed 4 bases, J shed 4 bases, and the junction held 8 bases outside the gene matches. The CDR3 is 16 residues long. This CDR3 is CASSSAGLAEVETQYF. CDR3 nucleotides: TGTGCCAGCAGTTCGGCGGGACTAGCGGAAGTAGAGACCCAGTACTTC.

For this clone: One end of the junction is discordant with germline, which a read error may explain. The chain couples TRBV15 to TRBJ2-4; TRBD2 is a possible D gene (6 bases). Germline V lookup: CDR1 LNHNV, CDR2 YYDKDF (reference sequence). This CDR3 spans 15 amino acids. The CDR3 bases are TGTGCCACCAGCAGAGATCGACTGGAGGGGAACAGTCAGTACTTC. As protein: CATSRDRLEGNSQYF.

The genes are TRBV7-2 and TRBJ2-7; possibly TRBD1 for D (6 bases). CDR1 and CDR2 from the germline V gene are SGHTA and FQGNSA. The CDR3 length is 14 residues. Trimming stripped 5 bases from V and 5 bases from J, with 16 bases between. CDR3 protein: CASSRGQPRDEQYF. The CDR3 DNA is TGTGCCAGCAGCCGTGGACAGCCTCGGGACGAGCAGTACTTC.

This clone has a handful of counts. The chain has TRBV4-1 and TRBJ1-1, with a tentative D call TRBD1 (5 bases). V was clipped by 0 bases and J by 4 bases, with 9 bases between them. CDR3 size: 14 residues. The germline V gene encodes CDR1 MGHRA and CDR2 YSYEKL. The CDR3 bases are TGCGCCAGCAGCCAAGAATCAGGGCCCACTGAAGCTTTCTTT. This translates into CASSQESGPTEAFF.

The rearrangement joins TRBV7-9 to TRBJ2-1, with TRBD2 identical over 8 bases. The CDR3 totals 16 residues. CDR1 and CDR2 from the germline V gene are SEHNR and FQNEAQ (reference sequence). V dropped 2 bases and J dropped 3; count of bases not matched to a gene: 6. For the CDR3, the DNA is TGTGCCAGCAGCTTAACTGCGGGAGGACTCTACAATGAGCAGTTCTTC. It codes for CASSLTAGGLYNEQFF. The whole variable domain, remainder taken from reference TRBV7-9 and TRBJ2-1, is DTGVSQNPRHKITKRGQNVTFRCDPISEHNRLYWYRQTLGQGPEFLTYFQNEAQLEKSRLLSDRFSAERPKGSFSTLEIQRTEQGDSAMYLCASSLTAGGLYNEQFFGPGTRLTVL.

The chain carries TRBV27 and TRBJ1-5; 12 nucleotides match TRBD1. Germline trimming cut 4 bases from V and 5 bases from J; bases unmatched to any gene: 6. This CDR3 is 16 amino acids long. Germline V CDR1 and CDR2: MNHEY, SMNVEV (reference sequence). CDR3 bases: TGTGCCAGCAGTTCATCCGGGACAGGGGGCGATCAGCCCCAGCATTTT. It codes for CASSSSGTGGDQPQHF.